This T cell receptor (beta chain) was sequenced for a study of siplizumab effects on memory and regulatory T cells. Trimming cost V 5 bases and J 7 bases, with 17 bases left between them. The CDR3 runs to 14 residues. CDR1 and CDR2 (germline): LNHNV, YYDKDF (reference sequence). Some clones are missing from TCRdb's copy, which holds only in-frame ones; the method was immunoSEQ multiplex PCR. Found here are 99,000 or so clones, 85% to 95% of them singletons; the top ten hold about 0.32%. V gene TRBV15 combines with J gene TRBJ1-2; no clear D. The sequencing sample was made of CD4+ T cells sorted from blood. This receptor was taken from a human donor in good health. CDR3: CATSGGSLGGGYTF. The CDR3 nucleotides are TGTGCCACCAGCGGCGGGAGTCTCGGAGGTGGCTACACCTTC.